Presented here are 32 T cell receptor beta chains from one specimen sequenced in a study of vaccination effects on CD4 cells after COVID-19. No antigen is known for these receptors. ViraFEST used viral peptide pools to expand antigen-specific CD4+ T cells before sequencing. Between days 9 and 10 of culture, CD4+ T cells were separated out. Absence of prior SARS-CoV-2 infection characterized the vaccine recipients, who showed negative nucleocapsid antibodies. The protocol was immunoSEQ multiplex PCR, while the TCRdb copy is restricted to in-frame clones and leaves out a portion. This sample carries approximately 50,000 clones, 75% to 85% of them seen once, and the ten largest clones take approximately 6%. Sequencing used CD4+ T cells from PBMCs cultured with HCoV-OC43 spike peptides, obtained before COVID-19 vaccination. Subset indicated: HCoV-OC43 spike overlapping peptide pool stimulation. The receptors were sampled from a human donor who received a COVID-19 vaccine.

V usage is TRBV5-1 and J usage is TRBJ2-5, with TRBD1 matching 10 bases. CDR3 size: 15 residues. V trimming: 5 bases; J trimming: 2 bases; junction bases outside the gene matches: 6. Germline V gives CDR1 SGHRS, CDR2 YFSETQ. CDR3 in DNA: TGCGCCAGCAGTAGGACAGGGGGAGGACAAGAGACCCAGTACTTC. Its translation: CASSRTGGGQETQYF. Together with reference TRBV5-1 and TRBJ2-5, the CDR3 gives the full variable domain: KAGVTQTPRYLIKTRGQQVTLSCSPISGHRSVSWYQQTPGQGLQFLFEYFSETQRNKGNFPGRFSGRQFSNSRSEMNVSTLELGDSALYLCASSRTGGGQETQYFGPGTRLLVL.

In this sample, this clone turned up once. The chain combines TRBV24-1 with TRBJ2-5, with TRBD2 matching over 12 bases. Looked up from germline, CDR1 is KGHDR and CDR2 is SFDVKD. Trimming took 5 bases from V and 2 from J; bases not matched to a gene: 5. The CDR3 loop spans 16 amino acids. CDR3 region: CATSVLGLAGQETQYF. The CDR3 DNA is TGTGCCACCAGTGTCCTTGGACTAGCGGGACAAGAGACCCAGTACTTC.

The CDR3 reads CASSHLQGQGRTEAFF. The CDR3 bases are TGTGCCAGCAGCCACCTCCAAGGACAGGGAAGGACTGAAGCTTTCTTT. The V call is TRBV28, the J call TRBJ1-1; the match to TRBD1 covers 8 bases. CDR1 is MDHEN and CDR2 is SYDVKM in the germline V gene. The CDR3 loop spans 16 amino acids. V lost 6 bases, J lost 5 bases, and 14 bases stayed unmatched.

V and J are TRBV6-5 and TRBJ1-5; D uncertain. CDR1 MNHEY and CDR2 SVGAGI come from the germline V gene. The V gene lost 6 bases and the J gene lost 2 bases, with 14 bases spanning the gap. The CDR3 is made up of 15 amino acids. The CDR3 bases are TGTGCCAGCAGAGTGACGCAGGATGGCAATCAGCCCCAGCATTTT. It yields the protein CASRVTQDGNQPQHF.

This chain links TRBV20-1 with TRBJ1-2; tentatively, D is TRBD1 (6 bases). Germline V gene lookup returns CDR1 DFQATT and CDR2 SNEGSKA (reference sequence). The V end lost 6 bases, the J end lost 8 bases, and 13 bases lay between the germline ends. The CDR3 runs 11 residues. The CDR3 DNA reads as TGCAGTGCAAACAGGGAAGTGGGCTACACCTTC. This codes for CSANREVGYTF.

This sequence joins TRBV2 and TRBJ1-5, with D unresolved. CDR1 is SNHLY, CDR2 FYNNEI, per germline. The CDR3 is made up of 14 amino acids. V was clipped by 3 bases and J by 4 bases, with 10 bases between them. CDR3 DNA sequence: TGTGCCAGCAGTGACATGGCACTGAATCAGCCCCAGCATTTT. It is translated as CASSDMALNQPQHF. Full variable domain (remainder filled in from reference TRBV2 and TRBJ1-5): EPEVTQTPSHQVTQMGQEVILRCVPISNHLYFYWYRQILGQKVEFLVSFYNNEISEKSEIFDDQFSVERPDGSNFTLKIRSTKLEDSAMYFCASSDMALNQPQHFGDGTRLSIL.

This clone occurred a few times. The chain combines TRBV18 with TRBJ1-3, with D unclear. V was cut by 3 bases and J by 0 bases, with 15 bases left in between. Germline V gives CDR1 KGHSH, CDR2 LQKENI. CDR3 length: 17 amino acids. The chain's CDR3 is CASSPLLEGRSGNTIYF. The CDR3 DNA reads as TGTGCCAGCTCACCTCTACTTGAGGGCCGCTCTGGAAACACCATATATTTT.

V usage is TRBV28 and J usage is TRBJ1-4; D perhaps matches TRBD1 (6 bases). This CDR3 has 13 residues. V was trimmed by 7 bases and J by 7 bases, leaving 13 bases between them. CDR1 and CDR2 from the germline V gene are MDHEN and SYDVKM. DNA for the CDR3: TGTGCCAGCACCTTACAGGGCGGTGAAAAACTGTTTTTT. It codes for CASTLQGGEKLFF.

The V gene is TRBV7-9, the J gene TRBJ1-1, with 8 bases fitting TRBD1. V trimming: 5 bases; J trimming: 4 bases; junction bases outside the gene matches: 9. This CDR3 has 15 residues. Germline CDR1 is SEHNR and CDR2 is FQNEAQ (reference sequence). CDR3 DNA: TGTGCCAGCAGCCCGGGACAGGTGGGAGGCACTGAAGCTTTCTTT. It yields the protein CASSPGQVGGTEAFF.

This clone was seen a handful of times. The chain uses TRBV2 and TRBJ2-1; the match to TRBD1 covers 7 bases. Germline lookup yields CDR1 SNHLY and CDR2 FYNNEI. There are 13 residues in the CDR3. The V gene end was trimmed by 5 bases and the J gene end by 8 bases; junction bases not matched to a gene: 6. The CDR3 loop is CASSLGTADEQFF. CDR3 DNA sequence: TGTGCCAGCAGTCTGGGGACAGCCGATGAGCAGTTCTTC.

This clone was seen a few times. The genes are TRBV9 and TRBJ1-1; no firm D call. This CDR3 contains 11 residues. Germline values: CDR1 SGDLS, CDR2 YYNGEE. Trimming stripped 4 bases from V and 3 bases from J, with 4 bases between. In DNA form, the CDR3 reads TGTGCCAGCAGCCCCCACACTGAAGCTTTCTTT. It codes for CASSPHTEAFF.

CDR3: CASSLSPSTGTVVTSDSGANVLTF. The CDR3 region has the DNA TGTGCCAGCAGTTTATCGCCCTCAACCGGGACAGTTGTCACATCCGACTCTGGGGCCAACGTCCTGACTTTC. The rearrangement links TRBV27 to TRBJ2-6; 7 bases align to TRBD1. CDR1 and CDR2 from the germline V gene are MNHEY and SMNVEV (reference sequence). The CDR3 is 24 residues long. Losses at the gene ends were 0 bases for V and 0 bases for J; bases not matched to a gene: 23.

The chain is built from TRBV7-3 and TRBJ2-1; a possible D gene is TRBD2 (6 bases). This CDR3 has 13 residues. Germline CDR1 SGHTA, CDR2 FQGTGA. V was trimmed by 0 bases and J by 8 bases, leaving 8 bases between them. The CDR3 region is CASSLTPGDEQFF. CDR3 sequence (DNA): TGTGCCAGCAGCTTAACGCCGGGGGATGAGCAGTTCTTC.

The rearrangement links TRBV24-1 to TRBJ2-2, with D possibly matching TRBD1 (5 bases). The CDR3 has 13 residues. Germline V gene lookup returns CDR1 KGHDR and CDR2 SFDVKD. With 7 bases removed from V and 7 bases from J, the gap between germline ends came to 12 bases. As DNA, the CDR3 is TGTGCCACCAGGCCAGGACATGTCGGGGAGCTGTTTTTT. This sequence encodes CATRPGHVGELFF.

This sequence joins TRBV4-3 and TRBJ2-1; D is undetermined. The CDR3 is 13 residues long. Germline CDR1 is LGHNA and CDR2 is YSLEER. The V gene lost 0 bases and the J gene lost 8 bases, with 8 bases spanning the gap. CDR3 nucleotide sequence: TGCGCCAGCAGCCAAGATCAGCAGGATGAGCAGTTCTTC. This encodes CASSQDQQDEQFF.

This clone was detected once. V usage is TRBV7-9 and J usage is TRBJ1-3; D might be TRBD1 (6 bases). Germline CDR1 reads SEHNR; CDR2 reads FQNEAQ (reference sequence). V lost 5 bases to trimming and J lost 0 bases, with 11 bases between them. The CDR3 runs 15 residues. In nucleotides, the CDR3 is TGTGCCAGCAGCCCAAGGACAGTCTCTGGAAACACCATATATTTT. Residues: CASSPRTVSGNTIYF.

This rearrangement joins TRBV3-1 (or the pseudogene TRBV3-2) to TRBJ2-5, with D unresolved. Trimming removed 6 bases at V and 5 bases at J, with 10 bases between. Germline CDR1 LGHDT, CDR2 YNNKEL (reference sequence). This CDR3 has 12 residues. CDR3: CASSSRRETQYF. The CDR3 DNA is TGTGCCAGCAGTTCTCGAAGGGAGACCCAGTACTTC.

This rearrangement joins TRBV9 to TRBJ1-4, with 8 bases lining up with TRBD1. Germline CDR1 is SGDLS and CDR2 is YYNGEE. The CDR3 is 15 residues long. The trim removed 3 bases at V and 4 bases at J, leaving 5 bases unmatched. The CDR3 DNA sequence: TGTGCCAGCAGCGCCTCAGGGGGCGGTAATGAAAAACTGTTTTTT. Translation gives CASSASGGGNEKLFF.

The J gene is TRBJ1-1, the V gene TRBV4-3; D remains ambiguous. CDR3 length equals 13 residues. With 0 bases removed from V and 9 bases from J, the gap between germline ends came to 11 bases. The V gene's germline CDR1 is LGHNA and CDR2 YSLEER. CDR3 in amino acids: CASSQDLSRKAFF. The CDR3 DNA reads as TGCGCCAGCAGCCAAGATCTTTCGAGAAAAGCTTTCTTT.

This chain's CDR3 is CATSDTGTFTDTQYF. The DNA of the CDR3 is TGTGCCACCAGTGACACCGGGACCTTCACAGATACGCAGTATTTT. The chain combines TRBV24-1 with TRBJ2-3; D might be TRBD1 or TRBD2, each matching 5 bases. Trimming stripped 4 bases from V and 2 bases from J, with 12 bases between. Germline V gives CDR1 KGHDR, CDR2 SFDVKD. The CDR3 has 15 amino acids.

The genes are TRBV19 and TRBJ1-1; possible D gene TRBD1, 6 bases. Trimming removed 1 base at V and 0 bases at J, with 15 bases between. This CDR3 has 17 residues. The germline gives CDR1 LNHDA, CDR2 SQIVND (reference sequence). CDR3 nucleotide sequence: TGTGCCAGTAGTATAGTCCCGGGACAAACAATGAACACTGAAGCTTTCTTT. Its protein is CASSIVPGQTMNTEAFF.

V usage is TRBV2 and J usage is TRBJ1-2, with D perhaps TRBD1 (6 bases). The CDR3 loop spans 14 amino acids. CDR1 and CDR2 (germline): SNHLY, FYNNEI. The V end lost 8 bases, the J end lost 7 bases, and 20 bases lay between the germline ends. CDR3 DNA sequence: TGTGCCAGCCGACCCGGGATGGACAGTGGTGGCTACACCTTC. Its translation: CASRPGMDSGGYTF.

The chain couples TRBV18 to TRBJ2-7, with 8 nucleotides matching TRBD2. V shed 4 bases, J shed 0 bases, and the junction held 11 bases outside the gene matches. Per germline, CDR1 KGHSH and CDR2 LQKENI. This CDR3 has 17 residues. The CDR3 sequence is CASSHLPLSGGSYEQYV. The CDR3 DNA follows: TGTGCCAGCTCACACCTCCCTCTCAGCGGGGGCTCCTACGAGCAGTACGTC.

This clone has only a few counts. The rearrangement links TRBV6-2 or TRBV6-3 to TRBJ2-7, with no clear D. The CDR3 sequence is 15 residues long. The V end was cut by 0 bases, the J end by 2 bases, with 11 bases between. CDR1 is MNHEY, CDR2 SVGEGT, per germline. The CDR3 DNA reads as TGTGCCAGCAGTTACTCGGGCAGGAAGACCTACGAGCAGTACGTC. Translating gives CASSYSGRKTYEQYV.

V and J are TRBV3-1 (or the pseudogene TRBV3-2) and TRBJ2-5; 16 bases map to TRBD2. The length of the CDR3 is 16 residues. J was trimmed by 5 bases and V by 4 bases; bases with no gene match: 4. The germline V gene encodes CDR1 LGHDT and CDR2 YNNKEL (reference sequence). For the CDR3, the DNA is TGTGCCAGCAGCCTGGGGACTAGCGGGGGGGAGGAGACCCAGTACTTC. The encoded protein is CASSLGTSGGEETQYF.

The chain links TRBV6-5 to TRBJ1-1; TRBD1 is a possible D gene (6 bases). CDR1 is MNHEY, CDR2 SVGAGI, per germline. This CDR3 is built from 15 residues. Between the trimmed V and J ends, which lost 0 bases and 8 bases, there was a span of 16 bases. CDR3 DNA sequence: TGTGCCAGCAGTTACTCCCGGACAGCTGAAGGGGAAGCTTTCTTT. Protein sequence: CASSYSRTAEGEAFF.

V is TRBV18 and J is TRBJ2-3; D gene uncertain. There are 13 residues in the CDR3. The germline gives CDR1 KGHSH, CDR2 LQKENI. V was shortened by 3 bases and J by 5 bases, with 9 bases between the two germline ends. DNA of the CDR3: TGTGCCAGCTCACCTTCACATGGAGATACGCAGTATTTT. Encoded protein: CASSPSHGDTQYF.

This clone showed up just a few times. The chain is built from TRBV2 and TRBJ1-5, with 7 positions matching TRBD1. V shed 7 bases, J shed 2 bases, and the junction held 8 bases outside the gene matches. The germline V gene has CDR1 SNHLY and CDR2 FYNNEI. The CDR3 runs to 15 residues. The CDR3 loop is CASTSGTAGNQPQHF. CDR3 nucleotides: TGTGCCAGCACCTCGGGGACAGCTGGCAATCAGCCCCAGCATTTT.

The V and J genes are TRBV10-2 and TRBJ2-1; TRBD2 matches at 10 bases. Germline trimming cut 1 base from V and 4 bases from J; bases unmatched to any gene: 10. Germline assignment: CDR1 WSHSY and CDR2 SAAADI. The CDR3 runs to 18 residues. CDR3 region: CASSELGAGGPFYNEQFF. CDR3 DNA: TGCGCCAGCAGTGAGTTAGGAGCGGGGGGGCCTTTTTACAATGAGCAGTTCTTC.

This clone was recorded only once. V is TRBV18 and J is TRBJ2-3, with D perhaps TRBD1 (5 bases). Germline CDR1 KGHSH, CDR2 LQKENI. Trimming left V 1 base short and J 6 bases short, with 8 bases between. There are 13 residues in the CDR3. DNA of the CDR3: TGTGCCAGCTCACCACTAGGGGCGGATACGCAGTATTTT. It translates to CASSPLGADTQYF.

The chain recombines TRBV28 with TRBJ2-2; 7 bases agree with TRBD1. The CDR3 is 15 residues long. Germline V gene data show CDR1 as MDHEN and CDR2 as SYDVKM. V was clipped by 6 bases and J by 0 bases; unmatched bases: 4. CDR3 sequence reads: CASRPGTANTGELFF. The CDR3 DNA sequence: TGTGCCAGCAGACCCGGGACAGCGAACACCGGGGAGCTGTTTTTT.

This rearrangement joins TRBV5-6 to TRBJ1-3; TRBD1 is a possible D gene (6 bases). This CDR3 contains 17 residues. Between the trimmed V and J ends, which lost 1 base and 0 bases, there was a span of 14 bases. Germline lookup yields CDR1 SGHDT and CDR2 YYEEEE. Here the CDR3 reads CASSLRGPAFSGNTIYF. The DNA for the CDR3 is TGTGCCAGCAGCTTGCGGGGGCCCGCTTTCTCTGGAAACACCATATATTTT. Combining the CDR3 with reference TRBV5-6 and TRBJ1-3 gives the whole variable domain DAGVTQSPTHLIKTRGQQVTLRCSPKSGHDTVSWYQQALGQGPQFIFQYYEEEERQRGNFPDRFSGHQFPNYSSELNVNALLLGDSALYLCASSLRGPAFSGNTIYFGEGSWLTVV.